These T cell receptor beta chains were read from a single sample in a study of post-analysis software for immune sequencing data. A single record per CDR3 protein comes from TCRdb applying MiXCR to the PCR reads. The table shows hundreds of thousands of distinct CDR3 sequences, with 25% to 30% occurring only once. Sample: blood. Receptors were obtained from a girl aged 5-17 years with multiple sclerosis. Each CDR3 is given with its conserved first and last residue. Each record gives: V gene, J gene, clone size, D gene, CDR3 DNA, CDR3 protein. A D gene is named only where the DNA matches it firmly. Not all rows give a size; the values are once, few, many and, for expanded clones, a class.

>TRBV12-3/TRBV12-4|TRBJ1-1|NA|NA
TGTGCCAGCAGTTTGGGGGGCCGAGCTTTCTTT
CASSLGGRAFF
>TRBV29-1|TRBJ1-1|few|NA
TGCAGCGTTGGATCCACGGACAGAAGGACTGAAGCTTTCTTT
CSVGSTDRRTEAFF
>TRBV29-1|TRBJ2-3|few|TRBD1
TGCAGCGCAGAGGGACAGGGGCTGGATACGCAGTATTTT
CSAEGQGLDTQYF
>TRBV18|TRBJ2-3|NA|NA
TGTGCCTGCTCACCAAGGAGGGATACGCAGTATTTT
CACSPRRDTQYF
>TRBV14|TRBJ2-1|few|NA
TGTGCCAGCAGCCAAGAGAGGCGGAGGTGGCCCTCCTACAATGAGCAGTTCTTC
CASSQERRRWPSYNEQFF
>TRBV25-1|TRBJ1-2|few|NA
TGTGCCAGCATCGACCCCGCCGGGAATGGCTACACCTTC
CASIDPAGNGYTF
>TRBV20-1|TRBJ2-1|few|NA
TGCAGTGCTAGCATTAGGTGGTCGGCCTACAATGAGCAGTTCTTC
CSASIRWSAYNEQFF
>TRBV9|TRBJ1-4|NA|NA
TGTGCCAGCAGCGGGGAGGCAGCTAATGAAAAACTGTTTTTT
CASSGEAANEKLFF
>TRBV27|TRBJ1-5|NA|TRBD1
TGTGCCAGCTCGGGGGACAGGAGCAATCAGCCCCAGCATTTT
CASSGDRSNQPQHF
>TRBV6-2/TRBV6-3|TRBJ2-1|few|TRBD1
TGTGCCAGCAGTTACCGTCGGACAGGGGCAATGTACAATGAGCAGTTCTTC
CASSYRRTGAMYNEQFF
>TRBV5-1|TRBJ2-3|NA|NA
TGCGCCAGCAGCTTGACGGGACGCCGCACAGATACGCAGTATTTT
CASSLTGRRTDTQYF
>TRBV7-9|TRBJ2-7|many|NA
TGTGCCAGCAGCTTAGGGGACACCTACGAGCAGTACTTC
CASSLGDTYEQYF
>TRBV20-1|TRBJ2-5|few|TRBD2
TGCAGTGCTAGTAGCGGGAGTAGTCAAGAGACCCAGTACTTC
CSASSGSSQETQYF
>TRBV7-2|TRBJ2-1|few|TRBD1
TGTGCCAGCAGCTTAGAGGGGGCCCACAATGAGCAGTTCTTC
CASSLEGAHNEQFF
>TRBV6-1|TRBJ2-1|NA|TRBD1
TGTGCCAGCAGTGAATTTGGTATCGGCGGGACAGGGGGCGAGAGCTCCTGCAATGAGCAGTTCTTC
CASSEFGIGGTGGESSCNEQFF
>TRBV29-1|TRBJ1-1|few|TRBD1
TGCAGCGCCGGGGGGCTTAGGGACAGGATCATCCCTGAAGCTTTCTTT
CSAGGLRDRIIPEAFF
>TRBV3-1|TRBJ2-7|few|TRBD1
TGTGCCAGCAGCCAGGGACAGGGGGCAGCCTACGAGCAGTACTTC
CASSQGQGAAYEQYF
>TRBV7-8|TRBJ1-2|NA|TRBD1
TGTGCCAGCAGCCCCGTTTTAGGGGACAGACTCTATGGCTACACCTTC
CASSPVLGDRLYGYTF
>TRBV20-1|TRBJ2-7|few|NA
TGCAGTGTCGTGCGTAAGCGGTACAATGAGCAGTACTTC
CSVVRKRYNEQYF
>TRBV6-5|TRBJ2-7|NA|NA
TGTGCCAGCAGTTATGGGGGGAGGTGGATTGTCGGCGAGCAGTACTTC
CASSYGGRWIVGEQYF
>TRBV5-1|TRBJ1-1|NA|NA
TGCGCCAGCAGCTTGGCCGTAGGGACGGGCACTGAAGCTTTCTTT
CASSLAVGTGTEAFF
>TRBV19|TRBJ2-5|NA|NA
TGTGCCAGTAGTACGAGAAGAGCCGCTCAAGAGACCCAGTACTTC
CASSTRRAAQETQYF
>TRBV7-2|TRBJ2-5|few|TRBD2
TGTGCCAGCAGCTTAACTAGCGGGAGTTGGGGTGAGCAGTACTTC
CASSLTSGSWGEQYF
>TRBV29-1|TRBJ2-6|NA|NA
TGCAGCGTTGTATACGGGAGCCACTCTGGGGCCAACGTCCGGACTTTC
CSVVYGSHSGANVRTF
>TRBV28|TRBJ2-5|NA|NA
TGTGCCAGCAGCCCGGGGAGTGTGTACCAAGAGACCCAGTACTTC
CASSPGSVYQETQYF
>TRBV6-2/TRBV6-3|TRBJ1-1|NA|NA
TGTGCCAGCAGTCACCCATTCGCTGAAGCTTTGTTT
CASSHPFAEALF
>TRBV10-3|TRBJ1-4|NA|NA
TGTGCCATCAGTGACGGGCGGGGGAATGAAAAACTGTTTTTT
CAISDGRGNEKLFF